Following are 15 T cell receptor beta chains from one sample sequenced in a study of shared clonotypes between healthy human individuals. Only in-frame clones appear in the TCRdb table, and some are missing; sequencing was by immunoSEQ multiplex PCR. The repertoire holds 550,000 to 850,000 clones, approximately 77% seen once, with over 1.5% in the top ten. The specimen sequenced was memory CD4+ T cells sorted from blood. As for subset: CD45RA-negative fraction. The receptor source for this set is a woman aged 25-40 years in good health.

This rearrangement joins TRBV28 to TRBJ2-7; 13 positions match TRBD2. Trimming cost V 4 bases and J 9 bases; bases outside gene matches: 6. Germline V gene data show CDR1 as MDHEN and CDR2 as SYDVKM. The CDR3 runs 14 residues. For the CDR3, the DNA is TGTGCCAGCAGTTCAAGGACTAGCGGGAGATGGCAGTACTTC. Translating it yields CASSSRTSGRWQYF.

This clone was counted once. The chain combines TRBV14 with TRBJ1-1; a weak D match, TRBD1 (5 bases). The CDR3 has 15 residues. Germline CDR1 and CDR2: SGHDN and FVKESK. V was pared by 1 base and J by 4 bases, with 13 bases between. The CDR3 DNA follows: TGTGCCAGCAGCCAAGTCCAGGGTGGCGGCACTGAAGCTTTCTTT. This encodes CASSQVQGGGTEAFF.

The table lists this clone with a count of one. The V gene is TRBV6-6, the J gene TRBJ1-5; a weak D match, TRBD1 (5 bases). Trimming removed 6 bases at V and 6 bases at J, with 15 bases between. Germline V gene data show CDR1 as MNHNY and CDR2 as SVGAGI (reference sequence). This CDR3 region has 14 residues. The CDR3 loop reads CASRDRQGGQPQHF. Here the CDR3 DNA reads TGTGCCAGCAGGGACCGGCAGGGCGGTCAGCCCCAGCATTTT.

As regards this clone: A read error is likely here: a far larger clone is one base away. This sequence joins TRBV5-1 and TRBJ2-7; D perhaps matches TRBD1 (6 bases). The ends were cut back, 4 bases at V and 2 bases at J, with 19 bases in the middle. The CDR3 spans 16 residues. Per the germline V gene, CDR1 is SGHRS and CDR2 is YFSETQ. The CDR3 reads CASSRLGYREAYEQYF. The DNA for the CDR3 is TGCGCCAGCAGCCGGCTGGGTTACAGGGAAGCCTACGAGCAGTACTTC.

This clone appeared many times. The rearrangement links TRBV6-1 to TRBJ2-2; TRBD2 matches at 10 bases. Germline V gene lookup returns CDR1 MNHNS and CDR2 SASEGT. The CDR3 sequence is 17 residues long. V shed 1 base and J 3 bases; nucleotides not matched to a gene: 5. The CDR3 spells CASSEVEREGHTGELFF. The CDR3 nucleotides read TGTGCCAGCAGTGAAGTCGAGCGGGAGGGCCACACCGGGGAGCTGTTTTTT.

The gene calls are TRBV5-1 and TRBJ2-7; a weak D match, TRBD1 (5 bases). Germline values: CDR1 SGHRS, CDR2 YFSETQ. This CDR3 has 14 residues. V was trimmed by 3 bases and J by 5 bases, leaving 15 bases between them. The CDR3 is CASSYLGQGDEQYF. The CDR3 nucleotides read TGCGCCAGCAGCTACTTGGGGCAGGGCGACGAGCAGTACTTC.

V is TRBV19 and J is TRBJ1-2; no definite D call. V was clipped by 10 bases and J by 5 bases, with 11 bases between them. The CDR3 consists of 11 residues. CDR1 is LNHDA, CDR2 SQIVND, per germline (reference sequence). CDR3 DNA sequence: TGTGCCACTAAACGGGGTTATGGCTACACCTTC. Its translation: CATKRGYGYTF. The full variable domain, completed using reference TRBV19 and TRBJ1-2, is DGGITQSPKYLFRKEGQNVTLSCEQNLNHDAMYWYRQDPGQGLRLIYYSQIVNDFQKGDIAEGYSVSREKKESFPLTVTSAQKNPTAFYLCATKRGYGYTFGSGTRLTVV.

The rearrangement uses TRBV28 and TRBJ1-5, with 7 bases aligning to TRBD1. The germline CDR1 and CDR2 sequences are MDHEN and SYDVKM. There are 14 residues in the CDR3. V shed 2 bases and J 9 bases; nucleotides not matched to a gene: 7. CDR3 coding DNA: TGTGCCAGCAGTTTAGGAGGGGGCTTTGGGCCCCAGCATTTT. It translates to CASSLGGGFGPQHF. Full variable domain (rest looked up from reference TRBV28 and TRBJ1-5): DVKVTQSSRYLVKRTGEKVFLECVQDMDHENMFWYRQDPGLGLRLIYFSYDVKMKEKGDIPEGYSVSREKKERFSLILESASTNQTSMYLCASSLGGGFGPQHFGDGTRLSIL.

The V call is TRBV5-1, the J call TRBJ2-7; possibly TRBD2 for D (5 bases). The CDR3 sequence is 14 residues long. Germline assignment: CDR1 SGHRS and CDR2 YFSETQ. V was clipped by 0 bases and J by 7 bases, with 14 bases between them. The CDR3 DNA sequence: TGCGCCAGCAGCTTGGCTCTGGTAACGGGGGAGCAGTACTTC. It translates to CASSLALVTGEQYF.

The chain employs TRBV7-9 and TRBJ2-5; 10 bases match TRBD1. Germline loops: CDR1 SEHNR, CDR2 FQNEAQ (reference sequence). The CDR3 is 15 amino acids. J gave up 5 bases and V 1 base, and 4 bases lay outside the gene matches. The CDR3 loop is CASSLGGTGAETQYF. CDR3 coding DNA: TGTGCCAGCAGCTTAGGTGGGACAGGGGCCGAGACCCAGTACTTC.

The rearrangement uses TRBV14 and TRBJ2-1; 10 nucleotides line up with TRBD2. The CDR3 sequence is 17 residues long. V dropped 8 bases and J dropped 8; count of bases not matched to a gene: 18. Per germline, CDR1 SGHDN and CDR2 FVKESK. The CDR3: CASRQGGLAGVFYEQFF. The CDR3, as DNA: TGTGCCAGCCGGCAGGGGGGTCTAGCGGGAGTTTTCTATGAGCAGTTCTTC.

In its sample, this clone was seen a few times. This chain uses TRBV5-1 with TRBJ2-7; TRBD2 might be the D (6 bases). The CDR3 runs to 16 residues. CDR1 is SGHRS, CDR2 YFSETQ, per germline. With 3 bases removed from V and 4 bases from J, the gap between germline ends came to 20 bases. This CDR3 reads CASSWGDSGTFYEQYF. CDR3 coding DNA: TGCGCCAGCAGCTGGGGTGATAGCGGTACCTTTTACGAGCAGTACTTC.

CDR3 in amino acids: CASNPGTSGNTIYF. The CDR3 nucleotides read TGTGCCAGCAACCCAGGGACCTCTGGAAACACCATATATTTT. V and J are TRBV28 and TRBJ1-3, with D perhaps TRBD1 (5 bases). The CDR3 length is 14 residues. Germline CDR1 is MDHEN and CDR2 is SYDVKM. Trimming pared 7 bases from V and 0 bases from J, leaving 10 bases between.

This chain connects TRBV5-4 to TRBJ1-4; tentatively, D is TRBD1 (6 bases). V lost 6 bases to trimming and J lost 10 bases, with 16 bases between them. The CDR3 sequence is 13 residues long. CDR1 is SGHNT, CDR2 YYREEE, per germline (reference sequence). CDR3 protein: CASTTARGGKLFF. CDR3 coding DNA: TGTGCCAGCACCACTGCCAGGGGAGGAAAACTGTTTTTT.

The chain joins TRBV4-1 to TRBJ2-5; TRBD1 matches 7 bases. Germline V lookup: CDR1 MGHRA, CDR2 YSYEKL. V was clipped by 4 bases and J by 5 bases; unmatched bases: 7. This CDR3 spans 14 amino acids. Written as DNA, the CDR3 is TGCGCCAGCAGCCGGGGAACAGGGGTGGAGACCCAGTACTTC. Protein: CASSRGTGVETQYF.